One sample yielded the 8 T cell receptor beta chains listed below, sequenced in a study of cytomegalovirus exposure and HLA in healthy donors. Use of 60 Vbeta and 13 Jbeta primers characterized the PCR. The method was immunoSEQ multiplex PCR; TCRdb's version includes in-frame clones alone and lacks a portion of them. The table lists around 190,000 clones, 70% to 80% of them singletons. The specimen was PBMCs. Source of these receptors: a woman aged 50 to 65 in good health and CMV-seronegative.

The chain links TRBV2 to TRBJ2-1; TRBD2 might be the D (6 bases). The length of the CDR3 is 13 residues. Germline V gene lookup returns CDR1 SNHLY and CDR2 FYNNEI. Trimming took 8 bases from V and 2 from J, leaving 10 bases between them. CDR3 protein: CASEAGTYNEQFF. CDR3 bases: TGTGCCAGCGAGGCGGGGACCTACAATGAGCAGTTCTTC.

Here the CDR3 reads CASSVDGRGSNQPQHF. CDR3 coding DNA: TGTGCCAGCAGCGTAGACGGGCGGGGAAGCAATCAGCCCCAGCATTTT. The V gene is TRBV9, the J gene TRBJ1-5, with unresolved D. The CDR3 contains 16 residues. From germline, CDR1 is SGDLS and CDR2 YYNGEE. V gave up 0 bases and J gave up 1 base, with 11 bases separating them.

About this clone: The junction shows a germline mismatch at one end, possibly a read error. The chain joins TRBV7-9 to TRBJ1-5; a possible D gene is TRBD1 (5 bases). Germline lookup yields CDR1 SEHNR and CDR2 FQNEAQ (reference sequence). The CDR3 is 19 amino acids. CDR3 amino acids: CSSSQRDGADHYSNQPQHF. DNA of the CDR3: TGTTCCAGCAGCCAGCGGGACGGAGCCGACCATTATAGCAATCAGCCCCAGCATTTT.

The CDR3 bases are TGTGCCAGCACGGGACAGGGTGCGGAGGAAAAACTGTTTTTT. Amino acids: CASTGQGAEEKLFF. The genes are TRBV2 and TRBJ1-4, with 9 bases identical to TRBD1. With 7 bases clipped from V and 8 bases from J, the junction kept 8 bases outside the gene matches. The germline V gene encodes CDR1 SNHLY and CDR2 FYNNEI. The CDR3 totals 14 residues.

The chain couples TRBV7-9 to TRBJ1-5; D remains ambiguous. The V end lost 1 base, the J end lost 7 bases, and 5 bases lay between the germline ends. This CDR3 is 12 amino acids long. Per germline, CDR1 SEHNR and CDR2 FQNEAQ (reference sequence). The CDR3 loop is CASSLGAQPQHF. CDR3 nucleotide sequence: TGTGCCAGCAGCTTAGGGGCCCAGCCCCAGCATTTT.

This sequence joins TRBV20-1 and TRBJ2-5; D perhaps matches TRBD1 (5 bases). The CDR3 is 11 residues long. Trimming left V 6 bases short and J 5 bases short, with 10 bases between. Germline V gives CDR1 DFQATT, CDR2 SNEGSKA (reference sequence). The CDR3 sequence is CSAQKGETQYF. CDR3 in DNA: TGCAGTGCCCAAAAGGGGGAGACCCAGTACTTC.

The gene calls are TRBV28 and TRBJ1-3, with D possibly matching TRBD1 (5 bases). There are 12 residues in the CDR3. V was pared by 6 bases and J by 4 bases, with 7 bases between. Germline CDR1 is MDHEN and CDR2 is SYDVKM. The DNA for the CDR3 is TGTGCCAGCAGGGCAGGGGGAAACACCATATATTTT. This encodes CASRAGGNTIYF.

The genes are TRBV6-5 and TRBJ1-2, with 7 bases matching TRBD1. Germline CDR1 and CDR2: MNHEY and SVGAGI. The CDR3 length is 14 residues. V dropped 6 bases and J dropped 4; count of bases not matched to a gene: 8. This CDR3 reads CASRGQDSTYGYTF. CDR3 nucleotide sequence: TGTGCCAGCAGAGGACAGGACTCCACCTATGGCTACACCTTC.